This entry lists 20 T cell receptor beta chains sequenced from one sample in a study of T cell responses to AZD1222 COVID-19 vaccine. Sequenced by immunoSEQ multiplex PCR; TCRdb stores in-frame clones only, minus some. Among about 100,000 clones listed, 86% were seen once. Sequenced material: peripheral blood, taken on day 0 of AZD1222 vaccination. These TCRs come from an adult in good health.

V and J are TRBV19 and TRBJ1-3; D call uncertain. The CDR3 extends over 17 amino acids. CDR1 and CDR2 (germline): LNHDA, SQIVND (reference sequence). Trimming left V 7 bases short and J 0 bases short, with 19 bases between. This chain's CDR3 is CASTSLAAGYSGNTIYF. As DNA, the CDR3 is TGTGCCAGTACCAGTTTGGCGGCAGGCTACTCTGGAAACACCATATATTTT.

Points on this clone: Other DNA variants within this sample encode the same CDR3. V and J are TRBV30 and TRBJ1-2, with 8 bases fitting TRBD1. The CDR3 runs to 13 residues. Trimming at V came to 3 bases and at J to 4 bases, leaving 4 bases not matched to a gene. Germline V lookup: CDR1 GTSNPN, CDR2 SVGIG (reference sequence). CDR3: CAWRRDRPYGYTF. CDR3 nucleotide sequence: TGTGCCTGGAGAAGGGACAGGCCCTATGGCTACACCTTC.

The chain uses TRBV27 and TRBJ2-7, with D possibly called TRBD1 or TRBD2 (5 bases each). The CDR3 sequence is 14 residues long. Per the germline V gene, CDR1 is MNHEY and CDR2 is SMNVEV (reference sequence). Trimming stripped 1 base from V and 7 bases from J, with 14 bases between. The CDR3 spells CASSLFGVGEEQYF. CDR3 bases: TGTGCCAGCAGTTTATTCGGGGTGGGGGAAGAGCAGTACTTC.

J is TRBJ1-5 and V is TRBV28; D not resolved. This CDR3 has 13 amino acids. CDR1 and CDR2 from the germline V gene are MDHEN and SYDVKM. With 5 bases removed from V and 0 bases from J, the gap between germline ends came to 5 bases. This CDR3 reads CASSLNSNQPQHF. The CDR3 region has the DNA TGTGCCAGCAGTCTTAATAGCAATCAGCCCCAGCATTTT.

This chain uses TRBV9 with TRBJ2-7; maybe TRBD1 (6 bases). Germline V gives CDR1 SGDLS, CDR2 YYNGEE. V was shortened by 0 bases and J by 3 bases, with 10 bases between the two germline ends. The CDR3 length is 14 residues. The CDR3 region has the DNA TGTGCCAGCAGCGTAGAGGGGGACAACTACGAGCAGTACTTC. Its translation: CASSVEGDNYEQYF. Full variable domain (rest looked up from reference TRBV9 and TRBJ2-7): DSGVTQTPKHLITATGQRVTLRCSPRSGDLSVYWYQQSLDQGLQFLIQYYNGEERAKGNILERFSAQQFPDLHSELNLSSLELGDSALYFCASSVEGDNYEQYFGPGTRLTVT.

The count of this clone is one. The chain is built from TRBV7-2 and TRBJ2-3; 7 nucleotides line up with TRBD2. The V gene end was trimmed by 5 bases and the J gene end by 4 bases; junction bases not matched to a gene: 6. The CDR3 loop spans 14 amino acids. CDR1 is SGHTA and CDR2 is FQGNSA in the germline V gene. CDR3 in amino acids: CASSQMAGADTQYF. The DNA of the CDR3 is TGTGCCAGCAGCCAAATGGCGGGAGCAGATACGCAGTATTTT.

The CDR3 reads CAWSVLGGTEAFF. The CDR3, as DNA: TGTGCCTGGAGTGTACTAGGCGGCACTGAAGCTTTCTTT. V gene TRBV30 combines with J gene TRBJ1-1; D gene ambiguous. The CDR3 length is 13 residues. V was trimmed by 0 bases and J by 4 bases, leaving 9 bases between them. The V gene's germline CDR1 is GTSNPN and CDR2 SVGIG (reference sequence).

CDR3 in amino acids: CASSQDGQGLNEQFF. The CDR3 DNA reads as TGCGCCAGCAGCCAAGATGGGCAGGGTCTAAATGAGCAGTTCTTC. The V and J genes are TRBV4-1 and TRBJ2-1, with D possibly matching TRBD1 (5 bases). The V gene lost 0 bases and the J gene lost 7 bases, with 13 bases spanning the gap. This CDR3 is 15 amino acids long. Germline loops: CDR1 MGHRA, CDR2 YSYEKL.

The chain employs TRBV6-2 or TRBV6-3 and TRBJ2-3; 11 positions agree with TRBD2. The V gene's germline CDR1 is MNHEY and CDR2 SVGEGT. The CDR3 spans 16 residues. The trim removed 4 bases at V and 1 base at J, leaving 4 bases unmatched. The CDR3 DNA reads as TGTGCCAGCAGTTTAGCGGGAGGGTATGGCACAGATACGCAGTATTTT. It is translated as CASSLAGGYGTDTQYF.

This clone was detected a few times. This chain links TRBV5-8 with TRBJ1-2; D is perhaps TRBD1 (5 bases). Trimming left V 5 bases short and J 4 bases short, with 15 bases between. The CDR3 spans 14 residues. The germline V gene encodes CDR1 SGHTS and CDR2 YDEGEE. As DNA, the CDR3 is TGTGCCAGCAGTTTAGACAGTTCGTTCTATGGCTACACCTTC. This translates into CASSLDSSFYGYTF.

The chain recombines TRBV4-3 with TRBJ1-2; TRBD1 is a possible D gene (5 bases). The CDR3 loop spans 15 amino acids. CDR1 is LGHNA and CDR2 is YSLEER in the germline V gene. Trimming took off 0 bases at V and 4 bases at J, with 12 bases between the two ends. The CDR3 nucleotides read TGCGCCAGCAGCCAAGATGAGCGGGGGATCTATGGCTACACCTTC. Its protein is CASSQDERGIYGYTF.

This chain connects TRBV13 to TRBJ1-2, with 7 bases lining up with TRBD1. Looked up from germline, CDR1 is PRHDT and CDR2 is FYEKMQ (reference sequence). The CDR3 loop spans 15 amino acids. The V segment lost 0 bases and the J segment 5 bases; nucleotides outside the gene matches: 6. The CDR3 loop reads CASSLGSTGRYGYTF. The CDR3 DNA reads as TGTGCCAGCAGCTTAGGCTCGACAGGGCGATATGGCTACACCTTC.

V and J are TRBV6-5 and TRBJ2-1, with 7 bases matching TRBD1. CDR3 length: 14 residues. Germline trimming cut 5 bases from V and 9 bases from J; bases unmatched to any gene: 10. The germline gives CDR1 MNHEY, CDR2 SVGAGI. DNA for the CDR3: TGTGCCAGCAGTATCCGGGACAGCCAGGGTGAGCAGTTCTTC. It is translated as CASSIRDSQGEQFF.

This clone was seen at least ten times. The rearrangement joins TRBV10-3 to TRBJ2-2, with 7 positions matching TRBD1. The V and J ends lost 7 bases and 6 bases, in that order; junction bases with no gene match: 5. Germline CDR1 reads ENHRY; CDR2 reads SYGVKD. This CDR3 contains 13 residues. The CDR3 bases are TGTGCCATCAATCCCCAGGGGGCCGGGGAGCTGTTTTTT. Translated: CAINPQGAGELFF.

J is TRBJ1-2 and V is TRBV27; perhaps TRBD1 as D (5 bases). V was clipped by 10 bases and J by 7 bases, with 16 bases between them. CDR3 length: 12 amino acids. Per the germline V gene, CDR1 is MNHEY and CDR2 is SMNVEV (reference sequence). CDR3 DNA: TGTGCCACCTGGGGGGGGTTCGGTGGCTACACCTTC. Residues: CATWGGFGGYTF.

This chain connects TRBV28 to TRBJ2-7; tentatively, D is TRBD1 (6 bases). Germline values: CDR1 MDHEN, CDR2 SYDVKM. CDR3 size: 16 residues. V was cut by 2 bases and J by 1 base, with 15 bases left in between. CDR3 bases: TGTGCCAGCAGTTTACTGAGCAGGGGACGATCCTACGAGCAGTACTTC. The encoded protein is CASSLLSRGRSYEQYF.

The rearrangement joins TRBV6-4 to TRBJ1-2; 10 bases map to TRBD1. Looked up from germline, CDR1 is MRHNA and CDR2 is SNTAGT. This CDR3 has 13 amino acids. V shed 6 bases, J shed 8 bases, and the junction held 6 bases outside the gene matches. The DNA for the CDR3 is TGTGCCAGCAGCCTAGGGACAGGGGACGGCTACACCTTC. Translation gives CASSLGTGDGYTF.

Points on this clone: Distinct nucleotide sequences in the sample also encode this CDR3. The V and J genes are TRBV6-5 and TRBJ2-1; 11 positions match TRBD2. This CDR3 has 14 residues. Germline-derived CDR1 and CDR2 are MNHEY and SVGAGI. Trimming took 5 bases from V and 3 from J; bases not matched to a gene: 0. Written as DNA, the CDR3 is TGTGCCAGCAGTCTAGCGGGAGGCTACAATGAGCAGTTCTTC. Its protein product is CASSLAGGYNEQFF.

The genes are TRBV7-2 and TRBJ1-6; TRBD1 aligns across 9 bases. Germline assignment: CDR1 SGHTA and CDR2 FQGNSA. The CDR3 runs 19 residues. V gave up 1 base and J gave up 4 bases; unmatched junction bases: 11. The CDR3 sequence: CASSLDPGQGRPYNSPLHF. The CDR3 bases are TGTGCCAGCAGCTTAGACCCGGGACAGGGAAGACCTTATAATTCACCCCTCCACTTT. The whole variable domain, remainder taken from reference TRBV7-2 and TRBJ1-6, is GAGVSQSPSNKVTEKGKDVELRCDPISGHTALYWYRQSLGQGLEFLIYFQGNSAPDKSGLPSDRFSAERTGGSVSTLTIQRTQQEDSAVYLCASSLDPGQGRPYNSPLHFGNGTRLTVT.

The V and J genes are TRBV4-3 and TRBJ2-5; no reliable D call. CDR3 length: 12 amino acids. Between the trimmed V and J ends, which lost 0 bases and 9 bases, there was a span of 8 bases. From germline, CDR1 is LGHNA and CDR2 YSLEER. CDR3 DNA: TGCGCCAGCAGCCAAGATTGGGGTCCCCAGTACTTC. Its translation is CASSQDWGPQYF.